This T cell receptor (beta chain) was sequenced for a study of blood T cell repertoires in COVID-19. Generated by immunoSEQ multiplex PCR, the TCRdb table keeps only in-frame clones and is missing some. The table shows over 85,000 clones, with 70% to 90% occurring only once. The germline V gene encodes CDR1 KGHDR and CDR2 SFDVKD. This CDR3 comprises 20 residues. The J segment lost 0 bases and the V segment lost 5 bases, leaving 15 bases of the junction unmatched. Seattle-derived patients entered the study during active infection and were followed longitudinally. The sequenced sample consisted of peripheral blood. V is TRBV24-1 and J is TRBJ2-1; 10 bases agree with TRBD2. This clonotype was sampled from a human donor with COVID-19, enrolled during active disease. The donor label of this sample is uncertain. In DNA, the CDR3 is TGTGCCACCAGTGGCCTGCCCGGGGGAAGCGGGAGGGCCTCCTACAATGAGCAGTTCTTC. Residues: CATSGLPGGSGRASYNEQFF.